This entry is about one T cell receptor (beta chain). The sample comes from a study of blood T cell repertoires in COVID-19. Study as a whole: Acute and convalescent COVID-19 samples came from the United States, Italy and Spain.

Per the study methods: Researchers report that nucleated cell counts were estimated from reference gene primer amplification. Assay: immunoSEQ multiplex PCR; the TCRdb copy retains only in-frame clones and omits some. V, J and clone size derive from that table, while D and trimming were established from the DNA sequence. The table lists roughly 40,000 clones, about 86% of them singletons. CDR3 length: 17 residues. The V gene's germline CDR1 is MNHNY and CDR2 SVGAGI (reference sequence). V lost 5 bases, J lost 1 base, and 11 bases stayed unmatched. Sequenced sample: peripheral blood. The receptor was derived from a man aged 35-49 years with active COVID-19. The rearrangement joins TRBV6-6 to TRBJ1-5; 7 positions match TRBD1. The CDR3 nucleotides read TGTGCCAGCAGTCTGGTAATCCAGGACAGGAGCAATCAGCCCCAGCATTTT. Amino acids: CASSLVIQDRSNQPQHF.